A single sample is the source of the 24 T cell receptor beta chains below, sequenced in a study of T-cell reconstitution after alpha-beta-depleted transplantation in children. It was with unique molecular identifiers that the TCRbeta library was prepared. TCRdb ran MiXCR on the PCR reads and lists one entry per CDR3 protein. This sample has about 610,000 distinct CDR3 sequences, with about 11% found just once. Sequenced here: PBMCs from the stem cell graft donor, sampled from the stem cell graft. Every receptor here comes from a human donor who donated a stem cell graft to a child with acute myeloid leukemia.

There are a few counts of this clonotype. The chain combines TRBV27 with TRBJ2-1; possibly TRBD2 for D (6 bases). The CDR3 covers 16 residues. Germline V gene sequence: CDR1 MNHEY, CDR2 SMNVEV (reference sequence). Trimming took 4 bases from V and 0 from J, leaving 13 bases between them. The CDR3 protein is CASSSRDSSSYNEQFF. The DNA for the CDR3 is TGTGCCAGCAGTTCCCGGGACTCGAGCTCCTACAATGAGCAGTTCTTC.

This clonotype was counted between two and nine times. The CDR3 region is CASSDSKGAREYF. The CDR3 DNA reads TGTGCCAGCAGTGACTCGAAGGGGGCTAGGGAGTATTTT. The chain carries TRBV6-4 and TRBJ2-3; 7 nucleotides align to TRBD1. There are 13 residues in the CDR3. V dropped 0 bases and J dropped 13; count of bases not matched to a gene: 7. Germline CDR1 MRHNA, CDR2 SNTAGT.

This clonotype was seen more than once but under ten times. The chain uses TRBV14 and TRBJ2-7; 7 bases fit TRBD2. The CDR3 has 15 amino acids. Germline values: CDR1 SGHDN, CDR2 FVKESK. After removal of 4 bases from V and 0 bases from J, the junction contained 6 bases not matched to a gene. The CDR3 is CASSLMTSPSYEQYF. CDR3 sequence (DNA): TGTGCCAGCAGCCTGATGACTAGCCCCTCCTACGAGCAGTACTTC.

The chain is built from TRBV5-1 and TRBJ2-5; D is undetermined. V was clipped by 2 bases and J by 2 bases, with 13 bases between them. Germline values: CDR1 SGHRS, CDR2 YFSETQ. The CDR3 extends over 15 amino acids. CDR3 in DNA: TGCGCCAGCAGCTTAATCCCCGGGTCGCAAGAGACCCAGTACTTC. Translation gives CASSLIPGSQETQYF.

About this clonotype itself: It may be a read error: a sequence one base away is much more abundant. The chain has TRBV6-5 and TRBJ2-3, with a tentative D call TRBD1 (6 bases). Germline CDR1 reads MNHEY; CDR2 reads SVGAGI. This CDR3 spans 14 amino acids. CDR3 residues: CASSTTGQPDTQCF. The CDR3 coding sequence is TGTGCCAGCAGTACTACAGGGCAGCCAGATACGCAGTGTTTT.

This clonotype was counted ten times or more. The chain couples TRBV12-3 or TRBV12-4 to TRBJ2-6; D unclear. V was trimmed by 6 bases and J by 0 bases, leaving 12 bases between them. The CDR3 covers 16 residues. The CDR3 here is CASRKPMLSGANVLTF. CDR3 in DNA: TGTGCCAGCAGGAAACCGATGCTCTCTGGGGCCAACGTCCTGACTTTC.

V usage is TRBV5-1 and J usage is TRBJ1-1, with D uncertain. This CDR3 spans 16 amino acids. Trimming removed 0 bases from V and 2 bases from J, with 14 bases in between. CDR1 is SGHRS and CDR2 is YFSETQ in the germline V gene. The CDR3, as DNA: TGCGCCAGCAGCTTGGACTCGGAGAGACCAAACACTGAAGCTTTCTTT. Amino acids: CASSLDSERPNTEAFF.

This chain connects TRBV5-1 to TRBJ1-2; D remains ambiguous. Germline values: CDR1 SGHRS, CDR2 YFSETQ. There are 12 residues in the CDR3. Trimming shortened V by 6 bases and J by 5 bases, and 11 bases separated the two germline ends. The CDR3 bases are TGCGCCAGCACTATGGATCGGTATGGCTACACCTTC. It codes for CASTMDRYGYTF.

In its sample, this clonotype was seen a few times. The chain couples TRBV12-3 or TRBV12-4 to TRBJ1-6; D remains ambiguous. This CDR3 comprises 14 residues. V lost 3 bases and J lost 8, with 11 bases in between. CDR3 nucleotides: TGTGCCAGCAGTTTCGCCCCTGCGTATTCACCCCTCCACTTT. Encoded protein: CASSFAPAYSPLHF.

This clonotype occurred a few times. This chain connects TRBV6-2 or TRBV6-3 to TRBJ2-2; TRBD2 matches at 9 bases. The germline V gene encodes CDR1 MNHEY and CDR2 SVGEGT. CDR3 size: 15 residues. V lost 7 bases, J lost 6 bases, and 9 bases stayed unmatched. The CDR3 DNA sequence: TGTGCCAGCACTCGACTAGCGGCAGACCCCGGGGAGCTGTTTTTT. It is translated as CASTRLAADPGELFF.

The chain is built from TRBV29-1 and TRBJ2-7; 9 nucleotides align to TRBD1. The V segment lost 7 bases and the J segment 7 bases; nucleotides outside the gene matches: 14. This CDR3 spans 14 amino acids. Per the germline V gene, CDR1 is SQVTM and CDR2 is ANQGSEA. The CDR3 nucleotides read TGCAGCGCGAACCCCGGGACAGGGACGGGGGAGCAGTACTTC. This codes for CSANPGTGTGEQYF.

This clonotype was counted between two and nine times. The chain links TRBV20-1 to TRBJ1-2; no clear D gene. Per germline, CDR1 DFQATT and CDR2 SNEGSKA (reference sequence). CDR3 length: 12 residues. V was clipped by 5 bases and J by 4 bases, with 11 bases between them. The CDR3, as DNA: TGCAGTGCTGCCGGTGCCTCCTATGGCTACACCTTC. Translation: CSAAGASYGYTF.

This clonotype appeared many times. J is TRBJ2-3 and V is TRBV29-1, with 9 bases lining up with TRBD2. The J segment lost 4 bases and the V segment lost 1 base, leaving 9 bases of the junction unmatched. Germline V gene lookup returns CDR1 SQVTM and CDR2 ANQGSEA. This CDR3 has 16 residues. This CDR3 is CSVEGSSGKGPDTQYF. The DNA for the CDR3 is TGCAGCGTTGAAGGGTCTAGCGGGAAGGGGCCAGATACGCAGTATTTT.

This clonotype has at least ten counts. The CDR3 DNA reads TGCGCCAGCAGCCGTCCCGGGACAGGGTATGGAGCTTTCTTT. It specifies CASSRPGTGYGAFF. This sequence joins TRBV4-1 and TRBJ1-1; 9 bases are a match to TRBD1. The CDR3 has 14 residues. The V segment lost 4 bases and the J segment 10 bases; nucleotides outside the gene matches: 10. Looked up from germline, CDR1 is MGHRA and CDR2 is YSYEKL.

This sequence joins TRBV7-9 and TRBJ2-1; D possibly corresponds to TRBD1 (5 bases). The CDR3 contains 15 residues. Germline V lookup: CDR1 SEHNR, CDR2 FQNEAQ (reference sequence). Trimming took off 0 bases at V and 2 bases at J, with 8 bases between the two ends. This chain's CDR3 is CASSLAGLPYNEQFF. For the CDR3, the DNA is TGTGCCAGCAGCTTAGCGGGGCTACCCTACAATGAGCAGTTCTTC.

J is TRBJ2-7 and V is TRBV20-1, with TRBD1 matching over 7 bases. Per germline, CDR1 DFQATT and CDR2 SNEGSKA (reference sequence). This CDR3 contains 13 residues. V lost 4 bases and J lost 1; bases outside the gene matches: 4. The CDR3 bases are TGCAGTGCTATTCGGACAGGTTCCTACGAGCAGTACTTC. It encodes CSAIRTGSYEQYF.

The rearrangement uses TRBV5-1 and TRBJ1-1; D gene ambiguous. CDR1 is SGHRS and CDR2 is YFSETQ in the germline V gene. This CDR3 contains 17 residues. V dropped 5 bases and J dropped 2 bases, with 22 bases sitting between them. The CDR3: CASRPMPPGFENTEAFF. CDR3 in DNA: TGCGCCAGCAGGCCTATGCCCCCGGGATTTGAAAACACTGAAGCTTTCTTT.

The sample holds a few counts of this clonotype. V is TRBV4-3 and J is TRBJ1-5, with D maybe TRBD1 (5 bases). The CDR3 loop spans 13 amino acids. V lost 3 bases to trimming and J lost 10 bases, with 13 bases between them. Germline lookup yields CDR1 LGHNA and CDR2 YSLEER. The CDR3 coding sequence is TGCGCCAGCAGCCATGACGAACGGGACCCCCAGCATTTT. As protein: CASSHDERDPQHF.

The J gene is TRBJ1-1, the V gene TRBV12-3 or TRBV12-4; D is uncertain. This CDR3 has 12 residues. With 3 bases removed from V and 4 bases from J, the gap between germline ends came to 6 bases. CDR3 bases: TGTGCCAGCAGTTTGGACGTCACTGAAGCTTTCTTT. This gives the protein CASSLDVTEAFF.

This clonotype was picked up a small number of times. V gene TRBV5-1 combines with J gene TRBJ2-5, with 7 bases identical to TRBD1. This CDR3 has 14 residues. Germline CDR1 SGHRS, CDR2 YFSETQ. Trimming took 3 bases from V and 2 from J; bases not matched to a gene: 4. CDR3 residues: CASSWTGPQETQYF. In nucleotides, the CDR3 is TGCGCCAGCAGCTGGACAGGCCCTCAAGAGACCCAGTACTTC. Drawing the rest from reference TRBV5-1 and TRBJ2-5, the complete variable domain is KAGVTQTPRYLIKTRGQQVTLSCSPISGHRSVSWYQQTPGQGLQFLFEYFSETQRNKGNFPGRFSGRQFSNSRSEMNVSTLELGDSALYLCASSWTGPQETQYFGPGTRLLVL.

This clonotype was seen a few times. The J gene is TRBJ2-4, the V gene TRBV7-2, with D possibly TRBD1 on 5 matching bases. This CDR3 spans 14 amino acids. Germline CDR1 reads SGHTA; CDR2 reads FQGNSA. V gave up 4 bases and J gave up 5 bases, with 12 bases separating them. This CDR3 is CASSSGVGENIQYF. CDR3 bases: TGTGCCAGCAGCTCAGGCGTAGGGGAAAACATTCAGTACTTC.

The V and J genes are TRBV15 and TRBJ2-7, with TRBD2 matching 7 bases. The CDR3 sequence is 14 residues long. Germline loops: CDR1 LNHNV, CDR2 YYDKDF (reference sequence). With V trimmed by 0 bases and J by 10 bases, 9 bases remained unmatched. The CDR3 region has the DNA TGTGCCACCAGCAGAGATCGGCCTAGCGGAATCCAGTACTTC. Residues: CATSRDRPSGIQYF.

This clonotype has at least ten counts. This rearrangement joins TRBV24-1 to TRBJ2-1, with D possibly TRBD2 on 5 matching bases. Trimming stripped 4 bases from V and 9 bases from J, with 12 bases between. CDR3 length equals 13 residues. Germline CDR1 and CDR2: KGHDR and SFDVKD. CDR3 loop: CATSDTILVEQFF. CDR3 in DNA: TGTGCCACCAGTGACACCATACTAGTTGAGCAGTTCTTC.

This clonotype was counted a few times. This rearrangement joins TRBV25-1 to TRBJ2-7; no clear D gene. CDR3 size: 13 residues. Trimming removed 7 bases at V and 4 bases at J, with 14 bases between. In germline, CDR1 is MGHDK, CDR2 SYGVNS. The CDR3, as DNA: TGTGCCAGCATTGACCATACCCGGTACGAGCAGTACTTC. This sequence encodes CASIDHTRYEQYF.